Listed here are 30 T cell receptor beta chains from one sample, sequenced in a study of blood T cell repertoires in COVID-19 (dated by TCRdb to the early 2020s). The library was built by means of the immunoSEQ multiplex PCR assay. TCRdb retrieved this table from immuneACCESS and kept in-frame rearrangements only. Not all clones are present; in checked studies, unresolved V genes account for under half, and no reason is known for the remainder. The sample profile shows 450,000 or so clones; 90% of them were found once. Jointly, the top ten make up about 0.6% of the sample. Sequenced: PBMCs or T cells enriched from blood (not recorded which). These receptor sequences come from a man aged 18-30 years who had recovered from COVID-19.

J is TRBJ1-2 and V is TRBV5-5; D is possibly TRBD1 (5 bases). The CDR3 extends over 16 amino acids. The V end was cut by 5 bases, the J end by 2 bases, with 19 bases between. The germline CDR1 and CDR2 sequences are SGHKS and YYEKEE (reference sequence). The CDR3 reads CASSFLVGGLNYGYTF. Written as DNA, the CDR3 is TGTGCCAGCAGTTTCCTGGTGGGGGGATTAAACTATGGCTACACCTTC. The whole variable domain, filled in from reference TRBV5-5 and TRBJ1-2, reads DAGVTQSPTHLIKTRGQQVTLRCSPISGHKSVSWYQQVLGQGPQFIFQYYEKEERGRGNFPDRFSARQFPNYSSELNVNALLLGDSALYLCASSFLVGGLNYGYTFGSGTRLTVV.

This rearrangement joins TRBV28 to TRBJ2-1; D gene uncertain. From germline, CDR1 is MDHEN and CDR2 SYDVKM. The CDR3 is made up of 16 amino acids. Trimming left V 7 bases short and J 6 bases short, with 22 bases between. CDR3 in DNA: TGTGCCAGCACCCCCCGACCTAGATACCAGATCAATGAGCAGTTCTTC. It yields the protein CASTPRPRYQINEQFF.

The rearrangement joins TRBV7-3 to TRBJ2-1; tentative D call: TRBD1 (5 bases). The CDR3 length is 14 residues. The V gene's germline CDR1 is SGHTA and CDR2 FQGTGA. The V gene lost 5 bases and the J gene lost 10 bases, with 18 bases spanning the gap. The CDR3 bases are TGTGCCAGCAGCCAAATGGGGCGGCCTACGGAGCAGTTCTTC. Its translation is CASSQMGRPTEQFF.

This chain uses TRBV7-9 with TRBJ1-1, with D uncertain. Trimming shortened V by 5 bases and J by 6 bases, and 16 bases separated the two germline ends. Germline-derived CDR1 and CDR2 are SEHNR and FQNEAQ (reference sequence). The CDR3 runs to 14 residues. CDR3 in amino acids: CASSPRSSAAEAFF. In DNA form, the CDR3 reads TGTGCCAGCAGCCCTCGGAGTTCGGCGGCTGAAGCTTTCTTT. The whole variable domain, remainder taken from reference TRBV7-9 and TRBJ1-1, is DTGVSQNPRHKITKRGQNVTFRCDPISEHNRLYWYRQTLGQGPEFLTYFQNEAQLEKSRLLSDRFSAERPKGSFSTLEIQRTEQGDSAMYLCASSPRSSAAEAFFGQGTRLTVV.

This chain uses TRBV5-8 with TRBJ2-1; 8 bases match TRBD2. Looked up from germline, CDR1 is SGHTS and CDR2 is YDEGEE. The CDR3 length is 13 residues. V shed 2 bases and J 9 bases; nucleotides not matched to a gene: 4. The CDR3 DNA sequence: TGTGCCAGCAGCTTTCGGGGGGGGCTTGAGCAGTTCTTC. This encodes CASSFRGGLEQFF.

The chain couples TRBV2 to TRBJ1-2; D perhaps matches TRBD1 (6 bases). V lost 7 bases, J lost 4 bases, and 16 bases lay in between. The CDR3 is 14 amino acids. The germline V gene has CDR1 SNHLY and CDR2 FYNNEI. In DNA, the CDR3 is TGTGCCAGCACCCTTGACGGGACACGCTATGGCTACACCTTC. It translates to CASTLDGTRYGYTF. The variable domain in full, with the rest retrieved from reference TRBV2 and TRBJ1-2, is EPEVTQTPSHQVTQMGQEVILRCVPISNHLYFYWYRQILGQKVEFLVSFYNNEISEKSEIFDDQFSVERPDGSNFTLKIRSTKLEDSAMYFCASTLDGTRYGYTFGSGTRLTVV.

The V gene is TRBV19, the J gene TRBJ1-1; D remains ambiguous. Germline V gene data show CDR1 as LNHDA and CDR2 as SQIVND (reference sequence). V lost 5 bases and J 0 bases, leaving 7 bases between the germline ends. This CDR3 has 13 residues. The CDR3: CASSSQMNTEAFF. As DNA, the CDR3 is TGTGCCAGTAGTTCCCAGATGAACACTGAAGCTTTCTTT.

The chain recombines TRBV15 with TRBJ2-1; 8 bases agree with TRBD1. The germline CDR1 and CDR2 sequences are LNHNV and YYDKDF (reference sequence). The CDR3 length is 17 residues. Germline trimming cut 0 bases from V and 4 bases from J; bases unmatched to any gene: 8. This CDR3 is CATSRDWAGQAYNEQFF. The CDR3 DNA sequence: TGTGCCACCAGCAGAGATTGGGCGGGACAGGCATACAATGAGCAGTTCTTC.

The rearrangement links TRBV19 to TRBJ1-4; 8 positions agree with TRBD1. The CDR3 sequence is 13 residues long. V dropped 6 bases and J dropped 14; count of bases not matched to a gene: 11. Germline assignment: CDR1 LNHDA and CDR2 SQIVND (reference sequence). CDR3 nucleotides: TGTGCCAGTAGGATTGGACAGGGTACCCCCCTGTTTTTT. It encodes CASRIGQGTPLFF.

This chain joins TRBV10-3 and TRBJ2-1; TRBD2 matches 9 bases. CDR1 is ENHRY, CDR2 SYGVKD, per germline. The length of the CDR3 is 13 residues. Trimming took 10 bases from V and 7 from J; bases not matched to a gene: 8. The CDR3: CATGGSGRNEQFF. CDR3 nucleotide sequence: TGTGCCACCGGGGGTAGCGGGAGAAATGAGCAGTTCTTC.

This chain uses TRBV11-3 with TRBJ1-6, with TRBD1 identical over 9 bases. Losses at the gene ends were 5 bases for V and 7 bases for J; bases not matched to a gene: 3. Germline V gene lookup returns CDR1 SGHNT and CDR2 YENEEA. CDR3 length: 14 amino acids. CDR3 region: CASSEGQGNSPLHF. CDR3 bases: TGTGCCAGCAGCGAGGGACAGGGAAATTCACCCCTCCACTTT.

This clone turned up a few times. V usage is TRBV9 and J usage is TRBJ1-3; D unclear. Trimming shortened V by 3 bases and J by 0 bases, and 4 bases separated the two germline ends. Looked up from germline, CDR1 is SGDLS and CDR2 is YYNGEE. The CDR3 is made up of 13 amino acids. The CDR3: CASSDNSGNTIYF. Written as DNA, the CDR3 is TGTGCCAGCAGCGACAACTCTGGAAACACCATATATTTT.

This CDR3 is CASSLGGGDEAFF. The CDR3 coding sequence is TGTGCCAGCAGCTTAGGCGGGGGAGATGAAGCTTTCTTT. The V call is TRBV11-2, the J call TRBJ1-1; D is possibly TRBD1 (5 bases). V lost 1 base and J 7 bases, leaving 10 bases between the germline ends. The CDR3 contains 13 residues. Germline assignment: CDR1 SGHAT and CDR2 FQNNGV.

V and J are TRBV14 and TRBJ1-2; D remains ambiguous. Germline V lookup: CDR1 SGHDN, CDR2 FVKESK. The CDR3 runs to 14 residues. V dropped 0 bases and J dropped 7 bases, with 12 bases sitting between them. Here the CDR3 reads CASSQDPGYPGYTF. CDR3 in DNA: TGTGCCAGCAGCCAAGACCCGGGTTACCCTGGCTACACCTTC.

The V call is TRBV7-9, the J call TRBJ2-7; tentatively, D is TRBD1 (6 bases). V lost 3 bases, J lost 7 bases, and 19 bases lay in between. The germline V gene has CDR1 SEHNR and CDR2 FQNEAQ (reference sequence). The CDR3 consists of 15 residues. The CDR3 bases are TGTGCCAGCAGCTTTAATGAGGGGATAACAGGGGAGCAGTACTTC. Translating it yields CASSFNEGITGEQYF.

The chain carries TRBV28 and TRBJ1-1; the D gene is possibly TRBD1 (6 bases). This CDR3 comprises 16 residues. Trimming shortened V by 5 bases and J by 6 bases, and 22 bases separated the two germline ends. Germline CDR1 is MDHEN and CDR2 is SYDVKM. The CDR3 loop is CASSTGGAGLIAEAFF. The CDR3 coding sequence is TGTGCCAGCAGTACTGGGGGGGCAGGGCTAATCGCTGAAGCTTTCTTT.

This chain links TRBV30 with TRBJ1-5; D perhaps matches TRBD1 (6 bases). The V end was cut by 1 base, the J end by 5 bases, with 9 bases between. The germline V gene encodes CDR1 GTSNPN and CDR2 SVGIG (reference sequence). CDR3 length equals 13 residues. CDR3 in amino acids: CAWSAGGHQPQHF. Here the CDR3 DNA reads TGTGCCTGGAGTGCGGGGGGGCATCAGCCCCAGCATTTT.

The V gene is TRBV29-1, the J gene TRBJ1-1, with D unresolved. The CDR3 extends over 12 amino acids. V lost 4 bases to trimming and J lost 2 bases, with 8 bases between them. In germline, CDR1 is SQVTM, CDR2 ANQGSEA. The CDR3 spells CSVVGANTEAFF. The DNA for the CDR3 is TGCAGCGTTGTGGGAGCCAACACTGAAGCTTTCTTT. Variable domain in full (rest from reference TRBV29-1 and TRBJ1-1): SAVISQKPSRDICQRGTSLTIQCQVDSQVTMMFWYRQQPGQSLTLIATANQGSEATYESGFVIDKFPISRPNLTFSTLTVSNMSPEDSSIYLCSVVGANTEAFFGQGTRLTVV.

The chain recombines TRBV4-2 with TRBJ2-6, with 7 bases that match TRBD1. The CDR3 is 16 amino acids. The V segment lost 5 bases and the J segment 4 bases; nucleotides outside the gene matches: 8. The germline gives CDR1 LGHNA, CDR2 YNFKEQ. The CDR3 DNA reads TGTGCCAGCAGCGAATCACAGGGGACAGGGGCCAACGTCCTGACTTTC. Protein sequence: CASSESQGTGANVLTF.

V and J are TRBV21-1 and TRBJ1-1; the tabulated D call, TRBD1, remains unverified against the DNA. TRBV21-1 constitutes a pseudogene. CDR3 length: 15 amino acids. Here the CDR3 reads CASSKRQRMNTEAFF. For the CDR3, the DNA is TGTGCCAGCAGCAAAAGACAGCGAATGAACACTGAAGCTTTCTTT.

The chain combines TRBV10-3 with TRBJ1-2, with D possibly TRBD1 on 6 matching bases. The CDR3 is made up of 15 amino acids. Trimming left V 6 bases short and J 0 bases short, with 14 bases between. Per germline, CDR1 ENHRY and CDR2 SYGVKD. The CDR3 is CAIRGDIQANYGYTF. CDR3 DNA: TGTGCCATCAGGGGGGACATCCAAGCTAACTATGGCTACACCTTC.

CDR3 protein: CASSEGFSQPQHF. CDR3 bases: TGTGCCAGCAGTGAAGGCTTTAGTCAGCCCCAGCATTTT. V usage is TRBV2 and J usage is TRBJ1-5; D call uncertain. Trimming left V 1 base short and J 6 bases short, with 7 bases between. The germline V gene encodes CDR1 SNHLY and CDR2 FYNNEI. The CDR3 has 13 residues. Supplemented by reference TRBV2 and TRBJ1-5, the full variable domain reads EPEVTQTPSHQVTQMGQEVILRCVPISNHLYFYWYRQILGQKVEFLVSFYNNEISEKSEIFDDQFSVERPDGSNFTLKIRSTKLEDSAMYFCASSEGFSQPQHFGDGTRLSIL.

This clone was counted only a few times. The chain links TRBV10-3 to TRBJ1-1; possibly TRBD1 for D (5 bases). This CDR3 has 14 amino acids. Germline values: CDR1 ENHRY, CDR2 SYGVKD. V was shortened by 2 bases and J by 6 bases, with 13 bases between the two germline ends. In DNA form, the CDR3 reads TGTGCCATCAGTGAGGTCGGGGGGGACGCTGAAGCTTTCTTT. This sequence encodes CAISEVGGDAEAFF.

DNA of the CDR3: TGCAGTGCTAGTCCCGGGACACAGGTTACCTACGAGCAGTACTTC. Translation: CSASPGTQVTYEQYF. The chain is built from TRBV20-1 and TRBJ2-7; maybe TRBD1 (6 bases). The CDR3 totals 15 residues. Between the trimmed V and J ends, which lost 3 bases and 2 bases, there was a span of 17 bases. Germline CDR1 and CDR2: DFQATT and SNEGSKA (reference sequence).

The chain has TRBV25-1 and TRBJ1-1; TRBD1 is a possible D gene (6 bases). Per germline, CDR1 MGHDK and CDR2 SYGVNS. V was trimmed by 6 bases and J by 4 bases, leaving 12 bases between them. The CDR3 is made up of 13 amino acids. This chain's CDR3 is CASRPQGATEAFF. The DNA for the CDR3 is TGTGCCAGCAGGCCACAGGGTGCCACTGAAGCTTTCTTT.

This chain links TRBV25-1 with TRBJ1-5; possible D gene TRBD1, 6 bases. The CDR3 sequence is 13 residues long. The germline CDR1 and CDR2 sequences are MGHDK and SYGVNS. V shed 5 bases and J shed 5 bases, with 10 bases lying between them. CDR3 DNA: TGTGCCAGCAGTATGCAGGGGCATCAGCCCCAGCATTTT. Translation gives CASSMQGHQPQHF.

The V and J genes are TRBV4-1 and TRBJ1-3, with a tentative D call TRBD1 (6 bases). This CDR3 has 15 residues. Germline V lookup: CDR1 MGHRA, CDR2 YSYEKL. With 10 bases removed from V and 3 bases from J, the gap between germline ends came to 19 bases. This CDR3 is CATRPVGARGNTIYF. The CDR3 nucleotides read TGCGCCACCCGTCCAGTGGGGGCGCGTGGAAACACCATATATTTT.

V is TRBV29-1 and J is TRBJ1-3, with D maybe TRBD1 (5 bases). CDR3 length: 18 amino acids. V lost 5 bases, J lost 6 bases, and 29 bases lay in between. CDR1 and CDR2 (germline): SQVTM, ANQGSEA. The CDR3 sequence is CSVYPVQVKAGGINTIYF. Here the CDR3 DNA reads TGCAGCGTTTACCCCGTACAGGTTAAAGCCGGGGGGATAAACACCATATATTTT.

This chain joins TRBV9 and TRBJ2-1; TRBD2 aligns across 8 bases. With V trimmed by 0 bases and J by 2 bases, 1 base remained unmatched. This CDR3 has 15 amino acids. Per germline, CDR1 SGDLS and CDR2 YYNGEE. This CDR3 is CASSVDGRAYNEQFF. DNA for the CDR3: TGTGCCAGCAGCGTAGACGGGAGGGCCTACAATGAGCAGTTCTTC.

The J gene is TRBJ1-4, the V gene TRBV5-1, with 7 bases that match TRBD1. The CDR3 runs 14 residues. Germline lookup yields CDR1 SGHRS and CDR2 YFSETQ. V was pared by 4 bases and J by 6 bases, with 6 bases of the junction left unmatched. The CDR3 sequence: CASSRGTAYEKLFF. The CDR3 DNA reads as TGCGCCAGCAGCCGAGGGACAGCCTATGAAAAACTGTTTTTT.